The 17 T cell receptor beta chains below all came from one sample that was sequenced in a study of blood T cell repertoires in COVID-19. The assay was immunoSEQ multiplex PCR, and TCRdb's table has in-frame clones only and misses some. The profile shows approximately 300,000 clones, 90% of them singletons. Sequences were obtained from peripheral blood. The receptors here all came from a woman aged 25 to 39 with COVID-19, enrolled during active disease.

The chain joins TRBV28 to TRBJ2-5; maybe TRBD1 (6 bases). There are 15 residues in the CDR3. The germline V gene encodes CDR1 MDHEN and CDR2 SYDVKM. Trimming left V 5 bases short and J 5 bases short, with 18 bases between. The CDR3 coding sequence is TGTGCCAGCAGTCCGGCCCAAGGGGGTGGGGAGACCCAGTACTTC. Residues: CASSPAQGGGETQYF.

This clone was seen only once. V is TRBV3-1 (or the pseudogene TRBV3-2) and J is TRBJ2-3; 10 bases map to TRBD1. Germline loops: CDR1 LGHDT, CDR2 YNNKEL (reference sequence). The V gene end was trimmed by 5 bases and the J gene end by 2 bases; junction bases not matched to a gene: 4. This CDR3 has 15 residues. CDR3 sequence reads: CASSEGQGNTDTQYF. CDR3 in DNA: TGTGCCAGCAGCGAGGGACAGGGGAACACAGATACGCAGTATTTT.

The rearrangement uses TRBV11-3 and TRBJ2-1; TRBD2 aligns across 7 bases. The V and J ends lost 1 base and 6 bases, in that order; junction bases with no gene match: 6. Germline CDR1 reads SGHNT; CDR2 reads YENEEA. The CDR3 is made up of 15 amino acids. For the CDR3, the DNA is TGTGCCAGCAGCTTAGGCGGGAGTCTTAGCAATGAGCAGTTCTTC. Its protein is CASSLGGSLSNEQFF.

This chain joins TRBV15 and TRBJ2-1; 12 bases agree with TRBD2. This CDR3 spans 17 amino acids. The junction had 8 bases not matched to a gene; V was cut back by 1 base and J by 7 bases. The germline V gene has CDR1 LNHNV and CDR2 YYDKDF (reference sequence). CDR3 sequence reads: CATSRVEASGRENEQFF. The CDR3 nucleotides are TGTGCCACCAGCAGAGTGGAGGCTAGCGGGAGGGAAAATGAGCAGTTCTTC.

V usage is TRBV7-6 and J usage is TRBJ2-3; 12 positions agree with TRBD2. Per germline, CDR1 SGHVS and CDR2 FNYEAQ. This CDR3 contains 15 residues. The J segment lost 5 bases and the V segment lost 5 bases, leaving 5 bases of the junction unmatched. CDR3 loop: CASSPRLAGVDTQYF. DNA of the CDR3: TGTGCCAGCAGCCCGAGACTAGCGGGAGTAGATACGCAGTATTTT.

About this clone itself: Other DNA sequences in this sample translate to the same CDR3. This rearrangement joins TRBV4-2 to TRBJ1-4; tentatively, D is TRBD1 (6 bases). The germline V and J ends were trimmed by 1 base and 8 bases, with 14 bases remaining between them. CDR3 size: 15 residues. The germline V gene has CDR1 LGHNA and CDR2 YNFKEQ. CDR3 DNA sequence: TGTGCCAGCAGCCAAGCCAGGGGTTTGGACGAAAAACTGTTTTTT. Amino acids: CASSQARGLDEKLFF.

The J gene is TRBJ2-1, the V gene TRBV9; TRBD2 might be the D (6 bases). CDR1 is SGDLS and CDR2 is YYNGEE in the germline V gene. The CDR3 contains 15 residues. Trimming took 4 bases from V and 1 from J, leaving 12 bases between them. The CDR3 spells CASSIRDLSYNEQFF. The CDR3 DNA is TGTGCCAGCAGCATCCGGGACTTATCCTACAATGAGCAGTTCTTC.

This clone was observed once. V gene TRBV7-9 combines with J gene TRBJ2-7; TRBD2 aligns across 12 bases. V lost 5 bases to trimming and J lost 2 bases; unmatched junction nucleotides: 7. This CDR3 is built from 16 residues. From germline, CDR1 is SEHNR and CDR2 FQNEAQ (reference sequence). The CDR3 protein is CASSLALAGGPYEQYF. CDR3 in DNA: TGTGCCAGCAGCCTTGCTCTAGCGGGAGGGCCCTACGAGCAGTACTTC.

The chain is built from TRBV6-2 or TRBV6-3 and TRBJ2-5, with TRBD2 as a possible D gene (5 bases). Germline V gene data show CDR1 as MNHEY and CDR2 as SVGEGT. CDR3 length equals 15 residues. The V and J ends lost 2 bases and 5 bases respectively, with 15 bases between them. CDR3 coding DNA: TGTGCCAGCAGTTACCGGGTGAGGGTCTGGGAGACCCAGTACTTC. This translates into CASSYRVRVWETQYF.

The chain is built from TRBV7-9 and TRBJ1-2; D is possibly TRBD1 (6 bases). The ends were cut back, 5 bases at V and 5 bases at J, with 15 bases in the middle. Germline V gene lookup returns CDR1 SEHNR and CDR2 FQNEAQ (reference sequence). The CDR3 length is 14 residues. The CDR3 is CASSREDSLYGYTF. CDR3 bases: TGTGCCAGCAGCAGAGAGGACAGCCTATATGGCTACACCTTC.

The rearrangement uses TRBV4-1 and TRBJ2-4, with D possibly TRBD2 on 6 matching bases. V was pared by 4 bases and J by 8 bases, with 15 bases between. The germline V gene encodes CDR1 MGHRA and CDR2 YSYEKL. The CDR3 has 14 residues. The CDR3 nucleotides read TGCGCCAGCAGCCCGGGACCCCGCGGGGACATTCAGTACTTC. Translation: CASSPGPRGDIQYF.

This chain links TRBV7-3 with TRBJ1-1; D is perhaps TRBD1 (5 bases). Looked up from germline, CDR1 is SGHTA and CDR2 is FQGTGA. V was clipped by 5 bases and J by 1 base, with 11 bases between them. CDR3 size: 14 residues. CDR3 DNA: TGTGCCAGCAGCCCGAGCGGGGGGAACACTGAAGCTTTCTTT. Its protein is CASSPSGGNTEAFF. Based on the CDR3 plus reference TRBV7-3 and TRBJ1-1, the full variable domain is GAGVSQTPSNKVTEKGKYVELRCDPISGHTALYWYRQSLGQGPEFLIYFQGTGAADDSGLPNDRFFAVRPEGSVSTLKIQRTERGDSAVYLCASSPSGGNTEAFFGQGTRLTVV.

The chain is built from TRBV29-1 and TRBJ2-5; 11 bases map to TRBD2. V shed 7 bases and J 1 base; nucleotides not matched to a gene: 2. Germline V gene sequence: CDR1 SQVTM, CDR2 ANQGSEA. The CDR3 is 13 amino acids. CDR3 region: CSGGLAVQETQYF. CDR3 sequence (DNA): TGCAGCGGGGGACTAGCGGTCCAAGAGACCCAGTACTTC.

There are a few counts of this clone. The chain employs TRBV2 and TRBJ2-1; TRBD2 matches 8 bases. This CDR3 comprises 15 residues. Germline CDR1 SNHLY, CDR2 FYNNEI. With 9 bases clipped from V and 2 bases from J, the junction kept 9 bases outside the gene matches. In DNA form, the CDR3 reads TGTGCCAGTGGGGTAGCGGGATTCACCTACAATGAGCAGTTCTTC. It codes for CASGVAGFTYNEQFF.

The CDR3 is CASSEDPTREKLFF. The DNA of the CDR3 is TGTGCCAGCAGTGAAGATCCAACGCGCGAAAAACTGTTTTTT. This sequence joins TRBV6-1 and TRBJ1-4; no definite D call. From germline, CDR1 is MNHNS and CDR2 SASEGT. Trimming removed 1 base at V and 8 bases at J, with 11 bases between. The CDR3 consists of 14 residues.

V gene TRBV6-5 combines with J gene TRBJ2-5; D is perhaps TRBD2 (5 bases). V was trimmed by 6 bases and J by 2 bases, leaving 13 bases between them. The germline gives CDR1 MNHEY, CDR2 SVGAGI. The CDR3 extends over 14 amino acids. CDR3 in amino acids: CASSLRTGQETQYF. The DNA of the CDR3 is TGTGCCAGCAGCCTCAGGACGGGGCAAGAGACCCAGTACTTC.

V is TRBV19 and J is TRBJ2-2, with TRBD2 matching 11 bases. The CDR3 is made up of 17 amino acids. Trimming cost V 5 bases and J 5 bases; bases outside gene matches: 10. CDR1 and CDR2 (germline): LNHDA, SQIVND (reference sequence). This chain's CDR3 is CASSALAGGPGTGELFF. CDR3 bases: TGTGCCAGTAGTGCCTTAGCGGGAGGGCCGGGGACCGGGGAGCTGTTTTTT.